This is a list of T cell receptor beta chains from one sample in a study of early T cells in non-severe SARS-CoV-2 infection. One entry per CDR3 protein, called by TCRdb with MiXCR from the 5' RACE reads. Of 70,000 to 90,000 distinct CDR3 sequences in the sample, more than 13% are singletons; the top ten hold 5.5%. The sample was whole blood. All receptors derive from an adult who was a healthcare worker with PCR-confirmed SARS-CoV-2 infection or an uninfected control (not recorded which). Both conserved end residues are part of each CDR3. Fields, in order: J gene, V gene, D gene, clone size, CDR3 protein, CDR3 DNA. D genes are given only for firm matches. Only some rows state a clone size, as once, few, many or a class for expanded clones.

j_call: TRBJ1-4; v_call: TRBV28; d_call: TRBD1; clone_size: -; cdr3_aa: CASSRVGTGRLMDEKLFF; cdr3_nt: TGTGCCAGCAGCCGCGTGGGGACAGGGAGATTGATGGATGAAAAACTGTTTTTT
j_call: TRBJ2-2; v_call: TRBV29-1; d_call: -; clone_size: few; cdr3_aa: CSVGGVNTGELFF; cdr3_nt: TGCAGCGTTGGAGGAGTGAACACCGGGGAGCTGTTTTTT
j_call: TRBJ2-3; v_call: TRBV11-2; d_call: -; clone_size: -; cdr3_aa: CASSLPFPDTQYF; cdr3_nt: TGTGCCAGCAGCTTACCGTTCCCAGATACGCAGTATTTT
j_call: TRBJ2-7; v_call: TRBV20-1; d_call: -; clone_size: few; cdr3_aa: CSARDSSEASYEQYF; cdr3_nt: TGCAGTGCTAGAGATTCGTCGGAGGCCTCCTACGAGCAGTACTTC
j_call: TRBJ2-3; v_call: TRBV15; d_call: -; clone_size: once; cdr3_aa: CATSRDPGARSTDTQYF; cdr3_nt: TGTGCCACCAGCAGAGATCCGGGAGCGCGGAGCACAGATACGCAGTATTTT
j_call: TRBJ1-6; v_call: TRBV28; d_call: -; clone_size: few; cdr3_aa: CASSPSDAYVSLNSPLHF; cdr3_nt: TGTGCCAGCAGTCCGTCGGACGCATACGTTTCACTTAATTCACCCCTCCACTTT
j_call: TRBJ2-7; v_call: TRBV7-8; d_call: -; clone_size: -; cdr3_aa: CASSLGLPSTYEQYF; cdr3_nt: TGTGCCAGCAGCTTAGGTCTGCCATCCACCTACGAGCAGTACTTC
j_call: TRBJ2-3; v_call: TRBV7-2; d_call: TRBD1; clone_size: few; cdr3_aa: CASSLGTGTGAQYF; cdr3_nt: TGTGCCAGCAGCTTAGGGACCGGGACAGGGGCGCAGTATTTT
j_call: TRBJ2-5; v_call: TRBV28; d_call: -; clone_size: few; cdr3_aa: CASYQETQYF; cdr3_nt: TGTGCCAGCTATCAAGAGACCCAGTACTTC
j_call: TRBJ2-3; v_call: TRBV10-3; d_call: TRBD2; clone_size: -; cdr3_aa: CASKLAGGTQYF; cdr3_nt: TGTGCCTCGAAGTTAGCGGGAGGTACGCAGTATTTT
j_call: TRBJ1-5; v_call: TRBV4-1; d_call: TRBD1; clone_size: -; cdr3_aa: CASSPGQVNQPQHF; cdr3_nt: TGCGCCAGCAGCCCAGGACAGGTTAATCAGCCCCAGCATTTT
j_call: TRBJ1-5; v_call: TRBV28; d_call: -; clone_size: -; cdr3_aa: CASKGDRDTFGPQHF; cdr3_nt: TGTGCCAGCAAGGGGGACCGGGACACCTTCGGGCCCCAGCATTTT
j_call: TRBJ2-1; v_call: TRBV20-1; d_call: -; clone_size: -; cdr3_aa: CSARLTRMGREQFF; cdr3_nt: TGCAGTGCTAGGCTTACTAGAATGGGCAGGGAGCAGTTCTTC
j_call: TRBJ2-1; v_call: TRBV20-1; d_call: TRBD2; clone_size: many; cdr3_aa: CSAPQGSGSDLYNEQFF; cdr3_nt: TGCAGTGCTCCCCAGGGGAGCGGGAGCGACCTTTACAATGAGCAGTTCTTC
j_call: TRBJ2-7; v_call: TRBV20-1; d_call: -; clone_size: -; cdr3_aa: CSAGPPSSYEQYF; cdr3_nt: TGCAGTGCAGGACCCCCGAGCTCCTACGAGCAGTACTTC